The rows below give T cell receptor beta chains drawn from one sample of a study of OX40 agonist ivuxolimab in advanced cancers. Profiled with immunoSEQ multiplex PCR; TCRdb holds only in-frame clones, not every one. This table has approximately 69,000 clones, around 90% appearing once. This specimen was CD4+ or CD8+ T cells sorted from blood, taken in a trial of the OX40 agonist ivuxolimab. Source of these receptors: an adult with an advanced solid tumor such as melanoma, head and neck, liver or kidney cancer. CDR3s include the opening cysteine and the closing phenylalanine or tryptophan. The D gene is left open where the match is weak. Rows may omit the clone size; those that give it use once, few, many or a size class.

v_call: TRBV6-5; d_call: NA; j_call: TRBJ2-3; clone_size: NA; cdr3_aa: CASRSRERVPDTQYF; cdr3_nt: TGTGCCAGCAGAAGCCGGGAGAGGGTCCCAGATACGCAGTATTTT
v_call: TRBV7-9; d_call: NA; j_call: TRBJ1-1; clone_size: NA; cdr3_aa: CASSLDRNTEAFF; cdr3_nt: TGTGCCAGCAGCTTAGACAGGAACACTGAAGCTTTCTTT
v_call: TRBV6-5; d_call: TRBD1; j_call: TRBJ1-5; clone_size: few; cdr3_aa: CASRRQGAPLQPQHF; cdr3_nt: TGTGCCAGCAGACGACAGGGGGCCCCACTACAGCCCCAGCATTTT
v_call: TRBV7-8; d_call: NA; j_call: TRBJ2-1; clone_size: NA; cdr3_aa: CASSLSYLNEQFF; cdr3_nt: TGTGCCAGCAGCTTGTCCTACCTCAATGAGCAGTTCTTC
v_call: TRBV11-3; d_call: NA; j_call: TRBJ2-7; clone_size: NA; cdr3_aa: CASGLETHEQYF; cdr3_nt: TGTGCCAGCGGACTCGAAACGCACGAGCAGTACTTC
v_call: TRBV4-3; d_call: NA; j_call: TRBJ2-1; clone_size: NA; cdr3_aa: CASSQDITASSYNEQFF; cdr3_nt: TGCGCCAGCAGCCAAGATATAACAGCAAGCTCCTACAATGAGCAGTTCTTC
v_call: TRBV28; d_call: NA; j_call: TRBJ1-2; clone_size: NA; cdr3_aa: CASSFSRAGGYTF; cdr3_nt: TGTGCCAGCAGTTTCTCCAGGGCTGGTGGCTACACCTTC
v_call: TRBV7-6; d_call: NA; j_call: TRBJ1-1; clone_size: NA; cdr3_aa: CASSLTAGTPNTEAFF; cdr3_nt: TGTGCCAGCAGCCTCACCGCCGGGACACCGAACACTGAAGCTTTCTTT
v_call: TRBV2; d_call: NA; j_call: TRBJ2-6; clone_size: NA; cdr3_aa: CASSEALGHLSSGANVLTF; cdr3_nt: TGTGCCAGCAGTGAAGCCCTGGGACATTTGAGCTCTGGGGCCAACGTCCTGACTTTC
v_call: TRBV7-2; d_call: TRBD1; j_call: TRBJ1-2; clone_size: NA; cdr3_aa: CASSFLSGQSISPYGYTF; cdr3_nt: TGTGCCAGCAGCTTCCTTTCGGGACAGTCTATATCCCCGTATGGCTACACCTTC
v_call: TRBV21-1; d_call: NA; j_call: TRBJ1-1; clone_size: NA; cdr3_aa: CASSFTTGGTEAFF; cdr3_nt: TGTGCCAGCAGCTTCACGACAGGGGGGACTGAAGCTTTCTTT
v_call: TRBV28; d_call: TRBD2; j_call: TRBJ2-1; clone_size: NA; cdr3_aa: CASSSLAGYNDEQFF; cdr3_nt: TGTGCCAGCAGTTCACTAGCGGGCTACAACGATGAGCAGTTCTTC
v_call: TRBV6-5; d_call: NA; j_call: TRBJ2-2; clone_size: once; cdr3_aa: CASSRGGGELFF; cdr3_nt: TGTGCCAGCAGCCGCGGAGGCGGGGAGCTGTTTTTT
v_call: TRBV5-5; d_call: NA; j_call: TRBJ2-7; clone_size: NA; cdr3_aa: CASSPPGGDRSYEQYF; cdr3_nt: TGTGCCAGCAGCCCGCCAGGGGGGGACCGCTCCTACGAGCAGTACTTC
v_call: TRBV28; d_call: TRBD2; j_call: TRBJ2-3; clone_size: NA; cdr3_aa: CASLIGGGRFTDTQYF; cdr3_nt: TGTGCCAGCCTTATAGGTGGCGGGAGGTTTACAGATACGCAGTATTTT
v_call: TRBV19; d_call: TRBD1; j_call: TRBJ2-3; clone_size: NA; cdr3_aa: CASSSPGQADTQYF; cdr3_nt: TGTGCCAGTAGTAGCCCGGGACAGGCGGATACGCAGTATTTT
v_call: TRBV7-2; d_call: NA; j_call: TRBJ1-5; clone_size: NA; cdr3_aa: CASSFGGSGNQPQHF; cdr3_nt: TGTGCCAGCAGCTTTGGGGGATCAGGCAATCAGCCCCAGCATTTT
v_call: TRBV5-1; d_call: TRBD1; j_call: TRBJ2-7; clone_size: NA; cdr3_aa: CASSLAPRQGAHEQYF; cdr3_nt: TGCGCCAGCAGCTTGGCCCCAAGACAGGGGGCCCACGAGCAGTACTTC
v_call: TRBV11-2; d_call: NA; j_call: TRBJ1-1; clone_size: NA; cdr3_aa: CASSRQLNTEAFF; cdr3_nt: TGTGCCAGCAGCCGCCAGCTGAACACTGAAGCTTTCTTT
v_call: TRBV7-9; d_call: TRBD1; j_call: TRBJ1-2; clone_size: NA; cdr3_aa: CASSLTGATGYTF; cdr3_nt: TGTGCCAGCAGCTTAACAGGGGCGACTGGCTACACCTTC
v_call: TRBV28; d_call: TRBD1; j_call: TRBJ1-1; clone_size: few; cdr3_aa: CASSSGTVNTEAFF; cdr3_nt: TGTGCCAGCAGCTCCGGGACAGTGAACACTGAAGCTTTCTTT
v_call: TRBV29-1; d_call: NA; j_call: TRBJ2-1; clone_size: NA; cdr3_aa: CSVPEAGRNEQFF; cdr3_nt: TGCAGCGTTCCCGAGGCTGGGCGGAATGAGCAGTTCTTC
v_call: TRBV7-9; d_call: TRBD1; j_call: TRBJ1-1; clone_size: NA; cdr3_aa: CASSVGQREAFF; cdr3_nt: TGTGCCAGCAGCGTGGGACAGCGAGAAGCTTTCTTT
v_call: TRBV5-1; d_call: NA; j_call: TRBJ1-2; clone_size: NA; cdr3_aa: CASSAQGYGYTF; cdr3_nt: TGCGCCAGCAGCGCCCAGGGTTATGGCTACACCTTC
v_call: TRBV2; d_call: TRBD1; j_call: TRBJ1-5; clone_size: NA; cdr3_aa: CASSDPTTGGYQPQHF; cdr3_nt: TGTGCCAGCAGTGACCCCACTACAGGGGGATACCAGCCCCAGCATTTT
v_call: TRBV28; d_call: NA; j_call: TRBJ1-6; clone_size: NA; cdr3_aa: CASSGAAGEGNSPLHF; cdr3_nt: TGTGCCAGCAGCGGGGCGGCAGGGGAGGGTAATTCACCCCTCCACTTT
v_call: TRBV11-2; d_call: NA; j_call: TRBJ2-6; clone_size: NA; cdr3_aa: CASSFRSTPSGANVLTF; cdr3_nt: TGTGCCAGCAGCTTTAGATCTACACCCTCTGGGGCCAACGTCCTGACTTTC
v_call: TRBV2; d_call: NA; j_call: TRBJ1-1; clone_size: NA; cdr3_aa: CASSEGQGNTEAFF; cdr3_nt: TGTGCCAGCAGTGAGGGTCAAGGGAACACTGAAGCTTTCTTT
v_call: TRBV6-1; d_call: TRBD1; j_call: TRBJ1-1; clone_size: NA; cdr3_aa: CASSAVGTVFAFF; cdr3_nt: TGTGCCAGCAGTGCCGTTGGGACAGTCTTCGCTTTCTTT
v_call: TRBV28; d_call: NA; j_call: TRBJ2-3; clone_size: NA; cdr3_aa: CASSPPAVGLGMDF; cdr3_nt: TGTGCCAGCAGTCCCCCAGCGGTGGGACTCGGAATGGATTTT
v_call: TRBV5-1; d_call: TRBD1; j_call: TRBJ2-1; clone_size: NA; cdr3_aa: CASRPHGQGASNEQFF; cdr3_nt: TGCGCCAGCCGACCCCACGGACAGGGGGCCTCCAATGAGCAGTTCTTC
v_call: TRBV6-5; d_call: NA; j_call: TRBJ1-4; clone_size: NA; cdr3_aa: CASTGQNEKLFF; cdr3_nt: TGTGCCAGCACGGGTCAAAATGAAAAACTGTTTTTT
v_call: TRBV18; d_call: TRBD1; j_call: TRBJ2-3; clone_size: NA; cdr3_aa: CASSLLRGQSTDTQYF; cdr3_nt: TGTGCCAGCTCACTCCTCCGGGGACAGAGCACAGATACGCAGTATTTT
v_call: TRBV7-9; d_call: NA; j_call: TRBJ1-1; clone_size: once; cdr3_aa: CASSLDRTLNTEAFF; cdr3_nt: TGTGCCAGCAGCTTAGATCGGACACTGAACACTGAAGCTTTCTTT
v_call: TRBV10-1; d_call: NA; j_call: TRBJ1-1; clone_size: NA; cdr3_aa: CASSESHTDTEAFF; cdr3_nt: TGCGCCAGCAGTGAGTCGCACACGGATACTGAAGCTTTCTTT
v_call: TRBV28; d_call: TRBD1; j_call: TRBJ2-3; clone_size: NA; cdr3_aa: CASSLDRGGTDTQYF; cdr3_nt: TGTGCCAGCAGCCTCGACAGGGGAGGCACAGATACGCAGTATTTT
v_call: TRBV5-1; d_call: TRBD2; j_call: TRBJ2-1; clone_size: few; cdr3_aa: CASSLGTSGSNEQFF; cdr3_nt: TGCGCCAGCAGCTTGGGGACTAGCGGGAGTAATGAGCAGTTCTTC
v_call: TRBV4-3; d_call: NA; j_call: TRBJ2-1; clone_size: NA; cdr3_aa: CASSQELGHYNEQFF; cdr3_nt: TGCGCCAGCAGCCAAGAGTTGGGACATTACAATGAGCAGTTCTTC
v_call: TRBV19; d_call: NA; j_call: TRBJ2-7; clone_size: NA; cdr3_aa: CASSHRDNLGEQYF; cdr3_nt: TGTGCCAGTAGTCATAGGGACAACCTAGGCGAGCAGTACTTC
v_call: TRBV2; d_call: NA; j_call: TRBJ2-5; clone_size: NA; cdr3_aa: CASLQNTWETQYF; cdr3_nt: TGTGCCAGCCTACAAAACACTTGGGAGACCCAGTACTTC
v_call: TRBV2; d_call: NA; j_call: TRBJ1-1; clone_size: NA; cdr3_aa: CASSGGPVNTEAFF; cdr3_nt: TGTGCCAGCAGTGGAGGACCGGTGAACACTGAAGCTTTCTTT
v_call: TRBV6-5; d_call: NA; j_call: TRBJ2-3; clone_size: NA; cdr3_aa: CASKKGGAALNTQYF; cdr3_nt: TGTGCCAGCAAGAAGGGTGGGGCAGCTCTTAATACGCAGTATTTT
v_call: TRBV5-1; d_call: NA; j_call: TRBJ1-1; clone_size: few; cdr3_aa: CASSLDMGGGTEAFF; cdr3_nt: TGCGCCAGCAGCTTGGATATGGGCGGGGGGACTGAAGCTTTCTTT
v_call: TRBV10-3; d_call: NA; j_call: TRBJ2-7; clone_size: NA; cdr3_aa: CAIADRSYEQYF; cdr3_nt: TGTGCCATCGCAGACAGGTCCTACGAGCAGTACTTC
v_call: TRBV15; d_call: NA; j_call: TRBJ1-5; clone_size: NA; cdr3_aa: CATSRGLQGANQPQHF; cdr3_nt: TGTGCCACCAGCAGAGGGTTACAGGGCGCTAATCAGCCCCAGCATTTT
v_call: TRBV6-5; d_call: NA; j_call: TRBJ1-1; clone_size: NA; cdr3_aa: CASSYGMLKGEAFF; cdr3_nt: TGTGCCAGCAGTTACGGGATGCTTAAGGGCGAAGCTTTCTTT
v_call: TRBV19; d_call: NA; j_call: TRBJ2-1; clone_size: NA; cdr3_aa: CASRQDPVHNEQFF; cdr3_nt: TGTGCCAGTCGACAGGACCCCGTCCACAATGAGCAGTTCTTC
v_call: TRBV4-1; d_call: TRBD2; j_call: TRBJ2-2; clone_size: NA; cdr3_aa: CASSQPGLAGGLTGELFF; cdr3_nt: TGCGCCAGCAGCCAACCGGGACTAGCGGGAGGTCTCACCGGGGAGCTGTTTTTT
v_call: TRBV29-1; d_call: NA; j_call: TRBJ2-7; clone_size: NA; cdr3_aa: CSVVRSRGYEQYF; cdr3_nt: TGCAGCGTTGTGAGAAGTCGAGGATACGAGCAGTACTTC
v_call: TRBV5-1; d_call: NA; j_call: TRBJ2-7; clone_size: NA; cdr3_aa: CASSLDGGLEQYF; cdr3_nt: TGCGCCAGCAGCTTGGATGGGGGGCTCGAGCAGTACTTC
v_call: TRBV19; d_call: NA; j_call: TRBJ2-4; clone_size: NA; cdr3_aa: CASSISFGGLNIQYF; cdr3_nt: TGTGCCAGTAGTATATCTTTCGGGGGACTAAACATTCAGTACTTC
v_call: TRBV5-6; d_call: NA; j_call: TRBJ1-5; clone_size: NA; cdr3_aa: CASTTSRGNSNQPQHF; cdr3_nt: TGTGCCAGCACCACCTCGCGGGGAAATAGCAATCAGCCCCAGCATTTT
v_call: TRBV27; d_call: TRBD2; j_call: TRBJ2-7; clone_size: NA; cdr3_aa: CASSPAWGGLAYEQYF; cdr3_nt: TGTGCCAGCAGTCCGGCATGGGGGGGACTAGCTTACGAGCAGTACTTC
v_call: TRBV21-1; d_call: NA; j_call: TRBJ2-7; clone_size: NA; cdr3_aa: CASSSRGRVPLYEQYF; cdr3_nt: TGTGCCAGCAGCAGCCGCGGGAGGGTCCCACTTTACGAGCAGTACTTC
v_call: TRBV7-2; d_call: TRBD2; j_call: TRBJ2-7; clone_size: NA; cdr3_aa: CASSLRREAAYEQYF; cdr3_nt: TGTGCCAGCAGCTTACGGCGGGAGGCCGCCTACGAGCAGTACTTC
v_call: TRBV28; d_call: NA; j_call: TRBJ2-7; clone_size: NA; cdr3_aa: CAREQGSYEQYF; cdr3_nt: TGTGCCAGGGAACAGGGCTCCTACGAGCAGTACTTC
v_call: TRBV7-3; d_call: NA; j_call: TRBJ2-6; clone_size: NA; cdr3_aa: CASSPAYWGSENSGANVLTF; cdr3_nt: TGTGCCAGCAGCCCCGCGTACTGGGGTTCGGAGAACTCTGGGGCCAACGTCCTGACTTTC
v_call: TRBV28; d_call: NA; j_call: TRBJ1-1; clone_size: few; cdr3_aa: CASSLYAAQAFF; cdr3_nt: TGTGCCAGCAGTTTATACGCGGCCCAAGCTTTCTTT
v_call: TRBV9; d_call: NA; j_call: TRBJ2-1; clone_size: NA; cdr3_aa: CASSRLGVGEQFF; cdr3_nt: TGTGCCAGCAGCAGGCTGGGGGTGGGTGAGCAGTTCTTC